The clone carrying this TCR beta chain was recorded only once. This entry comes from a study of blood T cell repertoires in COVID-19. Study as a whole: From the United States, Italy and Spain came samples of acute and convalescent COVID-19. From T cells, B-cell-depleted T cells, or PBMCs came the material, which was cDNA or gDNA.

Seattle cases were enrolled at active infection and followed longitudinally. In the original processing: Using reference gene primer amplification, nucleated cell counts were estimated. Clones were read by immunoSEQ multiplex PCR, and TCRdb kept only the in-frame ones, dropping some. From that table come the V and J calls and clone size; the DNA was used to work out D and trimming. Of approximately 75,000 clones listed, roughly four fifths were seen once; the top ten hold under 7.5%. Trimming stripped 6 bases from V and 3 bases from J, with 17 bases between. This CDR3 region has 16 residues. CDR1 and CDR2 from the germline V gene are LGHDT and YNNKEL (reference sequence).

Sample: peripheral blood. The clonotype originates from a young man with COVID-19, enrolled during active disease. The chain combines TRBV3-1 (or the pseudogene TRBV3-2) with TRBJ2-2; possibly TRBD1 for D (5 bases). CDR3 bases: TGTGCCAGCAGGGGTAATTGGGGCACCGACACCGGGGAGCTGTTTTTT. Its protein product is CASRGNWGTDTGELFF.